Following are 4 T cell receptor beta chains from one sample sequenced in a study of molecular identifiers for immune sequencing clone quantification. Using its own MiXCR run on the PCR reads, TCRdb lists one record per CDR3 protein. The table has 490,000 or so distinct CDR3 sequences, over 20% seen once. The sequenced sample was naive CD8+ T cells from blood, with Jurkat cell RNA spiked in. Subset here: FACS-sorted CD8+CD4-CCR7+CD45RA+ naive T cells. The receptors derive from a human donor in good health. Some libraries in this study had Jurkat cell RNA spiked in.

This clonotype was detected only a few times. The chain has TRBV6-6 and TRBJ2-1, with 10 bases aligning to TRBD2. Per the germline V gene, CDR1 is MNHNY and CDR2 is SVGAGI (reference sequence). Trimming took 7 bases from V and 4 from J; bases not matched to a gene: 7. The length of the CDR3 is 15 residues. CDR3 bases: TGTGCCAGCAACTTAGCGGGAGGAGGTTACAATGAGCAGTTCTTC. As protein: CASNLAGGGYNEQFF.

This clonotype was recorded a few times. The chain employs TRBV5-1 and TRBJ2-7; 10 bases fit TRBD1. Per the germline V gene, CDR1 is SGHRS and CDR2 is YFSETQ. V dropped 4 bases and J dropped 7; count of bases not matched to a gene: 8. The CDR3 has 14 residues. CDR3 bases: TGCGCCAGCAGCATCGGGACAGGGGCTTGGGAGCAGTACTTC. It encodes CASSIGTGAWEQYF.

Concerning this clonotype itself: A much larger clone is a single base away; this may be a read error. The chain carries TRBV10-3 and TRBJ1-5; no clear D gene. In germline, CDR1 is ENHRY, CDR2 SYGVKD. This CDR3 comprises 18 residues. The CDR3 nucleotides read TGTGCCATCAGTGAGTCGCGGGAATCGATGTATAGCAATCAGCCCCGGCATTTT. It yields the protein CAISESRESMYSNQPRHF.

This clonotype was seen repeatedly, ten times or more. J is TRBJ2-7 and V is TRBV6-1, with a weak D call TRBD2 (5 bases). The CDR3 is 14 amino acids. The V end lost 4 bases, the J end lost 3 bases, and 13 bases lay between the germline ends. The germline CDR1 and CDR2 sequences are MNHNS and SASEGT. CDR3 amino acids: CASSGGVGGYEQYF. The CDR3 nucleotides are TGTGCCAGCAGTGGCGGCGTAGGAGGCTACGAGCAGTACTTC.